This section outlines one TCR beta chain sequence together with its context. Its antigen remains unknown. The record originates from a study of response to subunit inactivated influenza vaccine. Study-wide points: The authors suggested that every seasonal influenza vaccination recruits few new T cells.

TCRdb used MiXCR to reprocess the RT-PCR reads, holding one entry per CDR3 protein. The sample carries hundreds of thousands of distinct CDR3 sequences, approximately 14% recorded once. The TCR was taken from a man aged 50-59 years who received an inactivated influenza vaccine. The sequenced sample was PBMCs from blood, obtained 14 days before vaccination.

CDR3 amino acids: CAISELGDRTDTQYF. CDR3 DNA sequence: TGTGCCATCAGTGAGCTAGGGGACCGCACAGATACGCAGTATTTT. This rearrangement joins TRBV10-3 to TRBJ2-3; D could derive from TRBD1 or TRBD2 (5 bases each). Germline CDR1 and CDR2: ENHRY and SYGVKD. Trimming pared 2 bases from V and 1 base from J, leaving 10 bases between. The CDR3 loop spans 15 amino acids.